Reported below is one T cell receptor (beta chain). The length of the CDR3 is 15 residues. The germline V gene has CDR1 MDHEN and CDR2 SYDVKM. The V end lost 4 bases, the J end lost 5 bases, and 15 bases lay between the germline ends. These data originate in a study of T cell changes during pregnancy in multiple sclerosis. Using immunoSEQ multiplex PCR, the repertoire was profiled, and TCRdb retains in-frame clones only, with some absent. The table records 65,000 to 85,000 clones, approximately 95% of them present only once. The chain has TRBV28 and TRBJ2-1, with TRBD1 as a possible D gene (5 bases). This specimen was peripheral blood, taken in the second trimester of pregnancy. The TCR sequence derives from a female donor in good health, enrolled as a control in a pregnancy study. The CDR3 protein is CASSSRPDNHNEQFF. Here the CDR3 DNA reads TGTGCCAGCAGTTCCCGCCCGGACAACCACAATGAGCAGTTCTTC. Drawing the rest from reference TRBV28 and TRBJ2-1, the complete variable domain is DVKVTQSSRYLVKRTGEKVFLECVQDMDHENMFWYRQDPGLGLRLIYFSYDVKMKEKGDIPEGYSVSREKKERFSLILESASTNQTSMYLCASSSRPDNHNEQFFGPGTRLTVL.